These 28 T cell receptor beta chains were sequenced from one sample in a study of blood T cell repertoires in COVID-19. Assay used: immunoSEQ multiplex PCR; TCRdb lists only in-frame clones, some missing. The table lists about 160,000 clones, roughly four fifths of them singletons. What was sequenced was peripheral blood. All receptors come from a man between 60 and 75 years old with active or convalescent COVID-19.

This clone showed up just once. The genes are TRBV6-2 or TRBV6-3 and TRBJ1-5; TRBD1 matches 7 bases. The CDR3 is 15 residues long. CDR1 and CDR2 (germline): MNHEY, SVGEGT. V was pared by 4 bases and J by 4 bases, with 7 bases of the junction left unmatched. The CDR3: CASSSTSGGNQPQHF. In DNA form, the CDR3 reads TGTGCCAGCAGTTCCACGTCAGGGGGGAATCAGCCCCAGCATTTT.

The rearrangement joins TRBV11-2 to TRBJ2-5; D is perhaps TRBD1 (6 bases). Germline V gene lookup returns CDR1 SGHAT and CDR2 FQNNGV. Trimming removed 3 bases from V and 3 bases from J, with 11 bases in between. The CDR3 contains 14 residues. The CDR3 loop reads CASSLVSGEETQYF. The CDR3 DNA reads TGTGCCAGCAGCTTGGTATCAGGGGAAGAGACCCAGTACTTC.

The CDR3 protein is CASSYGQGAEKLFF. CDR3 nucleotides: TGTGCCAGCAGTTACGGTCAGGGGGCCGAAAAACTGTTTTTT. This chain uses TRBV6-5 with TRBJ1-4, with 8 positions matching TRBD1. Looked up from germline, CDR1 is MNHEY and CDR2 is SVGAGI. V dropped 2 bases and J dropped 8; count of bases not matched to a gene: 4. This CDR3 has 14 amino acids.

The CDR3 DNA reads as TGTGCCAGCAAGTTAGGACTAGGATCCTACGAGCAGTACTTC. This sequence encodes CASKLGLGSYEQYF. V gene TRBV27 combines with J gene TRBJ2-7, with TRBD2 identical over 7 bases. Trimming removed 7 bases from V and 1 base from J; junction bases left unmatched: 7. The CDR3 has 14 amino acids. Germline lookup yields CDR1 MNHEY and CDR2 SMNVEV (reference sequence).

V is TRBV4-1 and J is TRBJ1-2; the match to TRBD1 covers 9 bases. CDR1 and CDR2 from the germline V gene are MGHRA and YSYEKL. Trimming removed 1 base from V and 7 bases from J; junction bases left unmatched: 10. The CDR3 is 16 amino acids. In DNA, the CDR3 is TGCGCCAGCAGCCAAGCCAGGACAGGGGAGTTACTTGGCTACACCTTC. This codes for CASSQARTGELLGYTF.

J is TRBJ2-7 and V is TRBV10-3, with a possible D match to TRBD2 (9 bases). The CDR3 has 15 amino acids. Trimming took 9 bases from V and 2 from J, leaving 20 bases between them. Germline V gene lookup returns CDR1 ENHRY and CDR2 SYGVKD. The CDR3 DNA sequence: TGTGCCATAGCGGGGGGTCAGGGGGCTACCTACGAGCAGTACTTC. This encodes CAIAGGQGATYEQYF.

The V call is TRBV19, the J call TRBJ1-5, with D unclear. Trimming took 4 bases from V and 6 from J, leaving 7 bases between them. Germline CDR1 LNHDA, CDR2 SQIVND (reference sequence). The CDR3 contains 12 residues. This chain's CDR3 is CASSNLGQPQHF. The DNA of the CDR3 is TGTGCCAGTAGTAATCTAGGTCAGCCCCAGCATTTT.

This chain uses TRBV5-4 with TRBJ2-7, with D perhaps matching TRBD1 (6 bases). The CDR3 is made up of 13 amino acids. V lost 4 bases and J 3 bases, leaving 11 bases between the germline ends. Per the germline V gene, CDR1 is SGHNT and CDR2 is YYREEE (reference sequence). CDR3 coding DNA: TGTGCCAGCAGCAGGGACACGAGCTACGAGCAGTACTTC. Translated, it gives CASSRDTSYEQYF.

In DNA form, the CDR3 reads TGTGCCAGTAGTATTTCGGGACACAGGGCAGATACGCAGTATTTT. This codes for CASSISGHRADTQYF. The rearrangement links TRBV19 to TRBJ2-3, with D tentatively TRBD1 (6 bases). The ends were cut back, 3 bases at V and 4 bases at J, with 14 bases in the middle. Looked up from germline, CDR1 is LNHDA and CDR2 is SQIVND (reference sequence). The CDR3 consists of 15 residues.

The chain carries TRBV12-3 or TRBV12-4 and TRBJ2-7, with D perhaps TRBD2 (5 bases). The V gene lost 4 bases and the J gene lost 2 bases, with 9 bases spanning the gap. The CDR3 spans 13 residues. CDR3 sequence: CASSSGNTYEQYF. CDR3 DNA: TGTGCCAGCAGTTCCGGGAATACCTACGAGCAGTACTTC.

This clone was detected only once. The chain recombines TRBV12-1 with TRBJ2-3; the D call of TRBD2 is as the table states it, not checked on the DNA. TRBV12-1 is shown as a pseudogene. The CDR3 is made up of 16 amino acids. The chain's CDR3 is CASSGRLAGGPDTQYF. CDR3 nucleotide sequence: TGTGCCAGCAGCGGGAGACTAGCGGGAGGGCCAGATACGCAGTATTTT.

This clone appeared a single time. This rearrangement joins TRBV5-1 to TRBJ2-1; 13 bases agree with TRBD2. The J segment lost 8 bases and the V segment lost 0 bases, leaving 5 bases of the junction unmatched. CDR3 length equals 16 residues. CDR1 and CDR2 from the germline V gene are SGHRS and YFSETQ. The CDR3 DNA follows: TGCGCCAGCAGCTTGGCTCGACTAGCGGGAGGTGATGAGCAGTTCTTC. Amino acids: CASSLARLAGGDEQFF. The entire variable domain, with the rest obtained from reference TRBV5-1 and TRBJ2-1, is as follows: KAGVTQTPRYLIKTRGQQVTLSCSPISGHRSVSWYQQTPGQGLQFLFEYFSETQRNKGNFPGRFSGRQFSNSRSEMNVSTLELGDSALYLCASSLARLAGGDEQFFGPGTRLTVL.

The rearrangement links TRBV18 to TRBJ1-1; weak D call: TRBD1 (6 bases). V was trimmed by 6 bases and J by 1 base, leaving 15 bases between them. This CDR3 comprises 15 residues. CDR1 and CDR2 from the germline V gene are KGHSH and LQKENI. Here the CDR3 reads CASSPTTQGNTEAFF. Written as DNA, the CDR3 is TGTGCCAGCTCCCCAACGACACAGGGGAACACTGAAGCTTTCTTT. The complete variable domain, with remaining parts taken from reference TRBV18 and TRBJ1-1, reads NAGVMQNPRHLVRRRGQEARLRCSPMKGHSHVYWYRQLPEEGLKFMVYLQKENIIDESGMPKERFSAEFPKEGPSILRIQQVVRGDSAAYFCASSPTTQGNTEAFFGQGTRLTVV.

This clone was detected a few times. The chain recombines TRBV6-5 with TRBJ1-3; perhaps TRBD1 as D (5 bases). Germline CDR1 reads MNHEY; CDR2 reads SVGAGI. V was trimmed by 0 bases and J by 3 bases, leaving 12 bases between them. The CDR3 totals 16 residues. In nucleotides, the CDR3 is TGTGCCAGCAGTTACTCGTTTAGACAGCTTGGAAACACCATATATTTT. It codes for CASSYSFRQLGNTIYF.

V gene TRBV18 combines with J gene TRBJ2-7, with 7 bases aligning to TRBD1. The V and J ends lost 5 bases and 3 bases, in that order; junction bases with no gene match: 10. CDR1 and CDR2 (germline): KGHSH, LQKENI. This CDR3 spans 15 amino acids. CDR3 bases: TGTGCCAGCTCATCCGGACAGGCCTCCGACTACGAGCAGTACTTC. Amino acid sequence: CASSSGQASDYEQYF. The variable domain in full, completed from reference TRBV18 and TRBJ2-7, reads NAGVMQNPRHLVRRRGQEARLRCSPMKGHSHVYWYRQLPEEGLKFMVYLQKENIIDESGMPKERFSAEFPKEGPSILRIQQVVRGDSAAYFCASSSGQASDYEQYFGPGTRLTVT.

The rearrangement links TRBV11-3 to TRBJ2-7; TRBD1 matches at 8 bases. Germline V CDR1 and CDR2: SGHNT, YENEEA. This CDR3 has 14 residues. Trimming at V came to 5 bases and at J to 4 bases, leaving 7 bases not matched to a gene. In DNA, the CDR3 is TGTGCCAGCAGCCGCGGGACAGGCGATTACGAGCAGTACTTC. Protein: CASSRGTGDYEQYF.

The chain has TRBV6-1 and TRBJ2-5; TRBD2 might be the D (5 bases). Germline CDR1 and CDR2: MNHNS and SASEGT. V was trimmed by 2 bases and J by 5 bases, leaving 15 bases between them. CDR3 size: 15 residues. The CDR3: CASSERRQRGETQYF. CDR3 DNA sequence: TGTGCCAGCAGTGAAAGAAGGCAGCGCGGGGAGACCCAGTACTTC.

J is TRBJ1-1 and V is TRBV10-3; 8 bases align to TRBD1. From germline, CDR1 is ENHRY and CDR2 SYGVKD. CDR3 length: 14 residues. J lost 2 bases, V lost 6 bases, and 5 bases had no gene match. The DNA of the CDR3 is TGTGCCATCAGGGAACAGGGGGGAAACACTGAAGCTTTCTTT. Its protein is CAIREQGGNTEAFF.

The V and J genes are TRBV18 and TRBJ2-2; D unresolved. There are 16 residues in the CDR3. V was shortened by 6 bases and J by 6 bases, with 20 bases between the two germline ends. Per germline, CDR1 KGHSH and CDR2 LQKENI. The CDR3 coding sequence is TGTGCCAGCTCCGAGACTTCCGTAAGATCCGCCGGGGAGCTGTTTTTT. Its translation: CASSETSVRSAGELFF.

The chain is built from TRBV29-1 and TRBJ2-7; 7 nucleotides line up with TRBD2. The CDR3 covers 13 residues. V lost 5 bases and J lost 4; bases outside the gene matches: 8. The V gene's germline CDR1 is SQVTM and CDR2 ANQGSEA. Here the CDR3 DNA reads TGCAGCGTTATGGGGGGGAGTGTTTACGAGCAGTACTTC. It yields the protein CSVMGGSVYEQYF.

V usage is TRBV6-5 and J usage is TRBJ2-5, with D possibly being TRBD2 (5 bases). Germline V gene sequence: CDR1 MNHEY, CDR2 SVGAGI. This CDR3 spans 13 amino acids. Trimming removed 7 bases at V and 5 bases at J, with 14 bases between. The CDR3 loop reads CASTWGVAETQYF. CDR3 in DNA: TGTGCCAGCACCTGGGGAGTCGCGGAGACCCAGTACTTC.

The chain is built from TRBV3-1 (or the pseudogene TRBV3-2) and TRBJ1-3; D gene ambiguous. Trimming pared 5 bases from V and 1 base from J, leaving 3 bases between. Germline CDR1 and CDR2: LGHDT and YNNKEL (reference sequence). The CDR3 has 12 residues. CDR3 in amino acids: CASSVSGNTIYF. For the CDR3, the DNA is TGTGCCAGCAGCGTATCTGGAAACACCATATATTTT.

The chain has TRBV5-1 and TRBJ2-7, with TRBD1 identical over 7 bases. CDR1 and CDR2 (germline): SGHRS, YFSETQ. The V gene end was trimmed by 0 bases and the J gene end by 2 bases; junction bases not matched to a gene: 5. The CDR3 contains 15 residues. The CDR3 is CASSLDGTVTYEQYF. The CDR3 DNA reads TGCGCCAGCAGCTTGGATGGGACAGTTACCTACGAGCAGTACTTC.

This sequence joins TRBV6-5 and TRBJ2-5, with D perhaps TRBD2 (6 bases). CDR1 is MNHEY and CDR2 is SVGAGI in the germline V gene. Trimming took off 8 bases at V and 6 bases at J, with 10 bases between the two ends. The CDR3 contains 11 residues. The CDR3 DNA reads as TGTGCCAGCGGACGGGAGAAGACCCAGTACTTC. It translates to CASGREKTQYF.

The chain uses TRBV2 and TRBJ1-4, with D perhaps matching TRBD1 (5 bases). Trimming cost V 6 bases and J 6 bases, with 11 bases left between them. The CDR3 is made up of 13 amino acids. Germline V lookup: CDR1 SNHLY, CDR2 FYNNEI. The DNA for the CDR3 is TGTGCCAGCAGGGACGGCAGGGATGAAAAACTGTTTTTT. It yields the protein CASRDGRDEKLFF.

The chain couples TRBV28 to TRBJ1-5; the D is unclear. Germline CDR1 is MDHEN and CDR2 is SYDVKM. This CDR3 is built from 17 residues. Trimming pared 11 bases from V and 0 bases from J, leaving 23 bases between. The CDR3 DNA sequence: TGTGCCGCCCTACCCACAGCCCCCGGGAATAGCAATCAGCCCCAGCATTTT. Amino acid sequence: CAALPTAPGNSNQPQHF.

This clone was detected only once. The chain is built from TRBV7-9 and TRBJ1-2; TRBD1 is a possible D gene (5 bases). The CDR3 extends over 14 amino acids. V was pared by 5 bases and J by 1 base, with 11 bases between. In germline, CDR1 is SEHNR, CDR2 FQNEAQ (reference sequence). For the CDR3, the DNA is TGTGCCAGCAGCCCAGACGGGGGTAACTATGGCTACACCTTC. Amino acids: CASSPDGGNYGYTF.

This chain uses TRBV27 with TRBJ2-1; 8 positions agree with TRBD1. There are 18 residues in the CDR3. The J segment lost 0 bases and the V segment lost 1 base, leaving 8 bases of the junction unmatched. Germline CDR1 reads MNHEY; CDR2 reads SMNVEV (reference sequence). The CDR3 sequence: CASSLYTGGRGSYNEQFF. The CDR3 DNA reads TGTGCCAGCAGTTTATATACAGGGGGTCGGGGCTCCTACAATGAGCAGTTCTTC.